This T cell receptor (beta chain) was profiled in a study of T cell responses to AZD1222 COVID-19 vaccine. Per germline, CDR1 MNHEY and CDR2 SMNVEV (reference sequence). V was pared by 4 bases and J by 0 bases, with 6 bases of the junction left unmatched. The CDR3 contains 16 residues. TCRdb's table, derived via immunoSEQ multiplex PCR, lists solely in-frame clones and lacks some. The sample includes 150,000 to 200,000 clones, more than 80% seen only once; the top ten take 3.9%. The source of this sequence is an adult in good health. Sequencing used peripheral blood, obtained on day 0 of AZD1222 vaccination. This chain connects TRBV27 to TRBJ1-3; 7 bases are shared with TRBD1. The CDR3 is CASSSFSGGSGNTIYF. DNA for the CDR3: TGTGCCAGCAGTTCTTTCTCAGGGGGCTCTGGAAACACCATATATTTT.